Given below is one T cell receptor beta chain in context. The sample comes from a study of technical replicates of blood from a handful of donors. CDR1 LNHDA and CDR2 SQIVND come from the germline V gene (reference sequence). V lost 8 bases and J 2 bases, leaving 14 bases between the germline ends. This CDR3 has 14 amino acids. The table came from immunoSEQ multiplex PCR; TCRdb's copy has only in-frame clones and leaves some out. The sample has under 75,000 clones; 86% are singletons. The sequenced material came from PBMCs. The V call is TRBV19, the J call TRBJ2-3, with D maybe TRBD1 (6 bases). The sequence came from a human donor in good health. Some clones in this sample may be carry-over from other donors' samples. Here the CDR3 reads CASSDRLYTDTQYF. Written as DNA, the CDR3 is TGTGCCAGTTCGGACAGACTTTACACAGATACGCAGTATTTT.